Each of the 25 T cell receptor beta chains below was sequenced from the same sample in a study of CD8+CD57+ T cells in acquired aplastic anemia. Profiling of TCR beta VDJ combinations and CDR3 sequences used genomic DNA as template. Each CDR3 protein is one row after TCRdb ran MiXCR on the reads. The sample holds 90,000 to 120,000 distinct CDR3 sequences, approximately 49% seen once. Sequences were obtained from sorted CD4+, CD8+, or CD8+CD57+ T cells (not recorded which) from PBMCs. The source is a human donor in good health, serving as a control.

The chain links TRBV29-1 to TRBJ2-6, with D perhaps given as TRBD1 or TRBD2 (5 bases each). Germline CDR1 SQVTM, CDR2 ANQGSEA. The CDR3 extends over 14 amino acids. Deletions cut 5 bases from V and 0 bases from J, with 8 bases between. The CDR3: CSVRGPSGANVLTF. The CDR3 DNA reads TGCAGCGTTCGGGGACCCTCTGGGGCCAACGTCCTGACTTTC.

Only a few counts were recorded for this clonotype. Possible read error: a much larger clone is one base away. The V call is TRBV4-3, the J call TRBJ2-1; no clear D gene. V lost 0 bases to trimming and J lost 9 bases, with 15 bases between them. The CDR3 is 15 residues long. Germline lookup yields CDR1 LGHNA and CDR2 YSLEER. For the CDR3, the DNA is TGCGCCAGCAGCCAAGAGGTATACCTCCCCAGTGAGCAGTTCTTC. This sequence encodes CASSQEVYLPSEQFF.

This clonotype ranks as medium-sized (0.01 to 0.1%). The rearrangement joins TRBV29-1 to TRBJ2-1; unclear D gene. Germline CDR1 reads SQVTM; CDR2 reads ANQGSEA. V was clipped by 4 bases and J by 12 bases, with 13 bases between them. The CDR3 is 11 amino acids. CDR3 sequence reads: CSVVRQDGQFF. The DNA of the CDR3 is TGCAGCGTTGTACGGCAGGATGGGCAGTTCTTC.

The table lists this clonotype with many counts. The V call is TRBV7-2, the J call TRBJ1-3; D ambiguous. Germline CDR1 and CDR2: SGHTA and FQGNSA. V lost 1 base to trimming and J lost 4 bases, with 8 bases between them. The CDR3 has 14 amino acids. The CDR3, as DNA: TGTGCCAGCAGCTTAGAAGTCAGGGGAAACACCATATATTTT. Protein sequence: CASSLEVRGNTIYF. Together with reference TRBV7-2 and TRBJ1-3, the CDR3 gives the full variable domain: GAGVSQSPSNKVTEKGKDVELRCDPISGHTALYWYRQSLGQGLEFLIYFQGNSAPDKSGLPSDRFSAERTGGSVSTLTIQRTQQEDSAVYLCASSLEVRGNTIYFGEGSWLTVV.

The chain carries TRBV29-1 and TRBJ2-7; 11 nucleotides agree with TRBD1. With 7 bases clipped from V and 3 bases from J, the junction kept 5 bases outside the gene matches. Germline CDR1 and CDR2: SQVTM and ANQGSEA. The CDR3 has 13 residues. The CDR3 region is CSASGTGGYEQYF. As DNA, the CDR3 is TGCAGCGCCTCCGGGACAGGGGGCTACGAGCAGTACTTC.

The chain uses TRBV19 and TRBJ1-1; 9 positions agree with TRBD1. V gave up 6 bases and J gave up 4 bases; unmatched junction bases: 3. Germline V gives CDR1 LNHDA, CDR2 SQIVND (reference sequence). CDR3 length: 13 residues. CDR3 nucleotides: TGTGCCAGTAGCGGGACAGGGAGCACTGAAGCTTTCTTT. It encodes CASSGTGSTEAFF.

This clonotype was seen once. This chain joins TRBV5-6 and TRBJ1-3; D not certain. The ends were cut back, 1 base at V and 1 base at J, with 6 bases in the middle. Germline V gene data show CDR1 as SGHDT and CDR2 as YYEEEE. This CDR3 comprises 14 residues. CDR3 bases: TGTGCCAGCAGCTTGCCAGTATCTGGAAACACCATATATTTT. Protein product: CASSLPVSGNTIYF. The full variable domain, completed using reference TRBV5-6 and TRBJ1-3, is DAGVTQSPTHLIKTRGQQVTLRCSPKSGHDTVSWYQQALGQGPQFIFQYYEEEERQRGNFPDRFSGHQFPNYSSELNVNALLLGDSALYLCASSLPVSGNTIYFGEGSWLTVV.

The gene calls are TRBV29-1 and TRBJ2-7; 8 bases map to TRBD1. This CDR3 spans 13 amino acids. J lost 3 bases, V lost 3 bases, and 4 bases had no gene match. Germline CDR1 reads SQVTM; CDR2 reads ANQGSEA. The DNA of the CDR3 is TGCAGCGTTGAGGCAGGGGGCAACTACGAGCAGTACTTC. The encoded protein is CSVEAGGNYEQYF.

This clonotype was recorded only once. The CDR3 end shows no conserved phenylalanine or tryptophan, and so a read error is likely. The V gene is TRBV25-1, the J gene TRBJ1-6; D might be TRBD1 (6 bases). V was pared by 4 bases and J by 9 bases, with 16 bases between. CDR1 MGHDK and CDR2 SYGVNS come from the germline V gene. CDR3 size: 15 residues. This chain's CDR3 is CASSGGGGGTSPLHL. The DNA for the CDR3 is TGTGCCAGCAGTGGGGGGGGCGGGGGTACTTCACCCCTCCACCTT.

There are many counts of this clonotype. The chain employs TRBV27 and TRBJ1-2; the D is unclear. The CDR3 spans 15 residues. The germline gives CDR1 MNHEY, CDR2 SMNVEV (reference sequence). Trimming cost V 0 bases and J 5 bases, with 13 bases left between them. The CDR3 loop reads CASSLSPGSRYGYTF. CDR3 nucleotides: TGTGCCAGCAGTTTATCGCCAGGATCTAGGTATGGCTACACCTTC.

In this sample, this clonotype turned up many times. The chain couples TRBV6-6 to TRBJ2-7, with D hard to call. Germline loops: CDR1 MNHNY, CDR2 SVGAGI (reference sequence). The CDR3 has 13 amino acids. V dropped 0 bases and J dropped 1 base, with 4 bases sitting between them. CDR3 region: CASSYSRSYEQYF. CDR3 nucleotide sequence: TGTGCCAGCAGTTACTCGAGGTCCTACGAGCAGTACTTC.

The table lists this clonotype with a few counts. The genes are TRBV9 and TRBJ1-1; TRBD1 agrees at 9 bases. CDR1 and CDR2 from the germline V gene are SGDLS and YYNGEE. The CDR3 totals 16 residues. The junction had 12 bases not matched to a gene; V was cut back by 4 bases and J by 5 bases. For the CDR3, the DNA is TGTGCCAGCAGCTTTCGGGACAGGGTTTCGGAGACTGAAGCTTTCTTT. Its protein product is CASSFRDRVSETEAFF.

This clonotype was observed many times. V gene TRBV19 combines with J gene TRBJ1-1, with D perhaps TRBD1 (5 bases). This CDR3 is 18 amino acids long. The germline gives CDR1 LNHDA, CDR2 SQIVND (reference sequence). Trimming cost V 4 bases and J 3 bases, with 24 bases left between them. The CDR3 is CASSTWGRESSTDTEAFF. The CDR3 DNA follows: TGTGCCAGTAGTACCTGGGGCAGGGAATCAAGCACGGACACTGAAGCTTTCTTT. Variable domain in full (rest from reference TRBV19 and TRBJ1-1): DGGITQSPKYLFRKEGQNVTLSCEQNLNHDAMYWYRQDPGQGLRLIYYSQIVNDFQKGDIAEGYSVSREKKESFPLTVTSAQKNPTAFYLCASSTWGRESSTDTEAFFGQGTRLTVV.

The CDR3: CASSVRSRDEQYF. The CDR3, as DNA: TGTGCCAGCAGTGTGCGGTCCAGGGACGAGCAGTACTTC. This chain joins TRBV25-1 and TRBJ2-7, with D maybe TRBD1 (5 bases). Germline CDR1 and CDR2: MGHDK and SYGVNS. The CDR3 extends over 13 amino acids. Trimming took off 4 bases at V and 5 bases at J, with 12 bases between the two ends.

The gene calls are TRBV25-1 and TRBJ2-7; D may match TRBD1 or TRBD2 (7 bases each). With 4 bases removed from V and 1 base from J, the gap between germline ends came to 20 bases. The CDR3 contains 17 residues. Germline V lookup: CDR1 MGHDK, CDR2 SYGVNS. The CDR3 loop is CASSGGGRGDGSYEQYF. The CDR3 nucleotides read TGTGCCAGCAGTGGGGGGGGCAGGGGGGACGGTTCCTACGAGCAGTACTTC.

This clonotype came up many times. The rearrangement links TRBV29-1 to TRBJ1-1, with TRBD1 matching 7 bases. Germline lookup yields CDR1 SQVTM and CDR2 ANQGSEA. The J segment lost 2 bases and the V segment lost 5 bases, leaving 8 bases of the junction unmatched. The CDR3 loop spans 14 amino acids. CDR3 bases: TGCAGCGTTTTCATTTGGGACAGCAACACTGAAGCTTTCTTT. Its translation: CSVFIWDSNTEAFF. The variable domain in full, completed from reference TRBV29-1 and TRBJ1-1, reads SAVISQKPSRDICQRGTSLTIQCQVDSQVTMMFWYRQQPGQSLTLIATANQGSEATYESGFVIDKFPISRPNLTFSTLTVSNMSPEDSSIYLCSVFIWDSNTEAFFGQGTRLTVV.

The chain couples TRBV5-1 to TRBJ2-6; D may be TRBD1 (6 bases). The ends were cut back, 2 bases at V and 0 bases at J, with 24 bases in the middle. Germline V gene lookup returns CDR1 SGHRS and CDR2 YFSETQ. CDR3 length: 21 residues. CDR3 region: CASSFQIVQGTPHSGANVLTF. The CDR3 nucleotides read TGCGCCAGCAGCTTTCAGATCGTTCAGGGGACCCCTCACTCTGGGGCCAACGTCCTGACTTTC.

With regard to this clonotype: A much larger clone sits a single nucleotide away, making a read error possible. Without the conserved terminal phenylalanine or tryptophan, this CDR3 likely stems from a read error. This chain uses TRBV4-1 with TRBJ1-6; TRBD1 matches 7 bases. V lost 5 bases and J lost 7; bases outside the gene matches: 8. CDR1 and CDR2 (germline): MGHRA, YSYEKL. The CDR3 totals 15 residues. The CDR3 spells CASSNNRDRNSPLHL. CDR3 nucleotide sequence: TGCGCCAGCAGCAACAACCGGGACAGAAATTCACCCCTCCACCTT.

Details on this clonotype: A single base separates this from a much larger clone, so it may be a read error. The chain couples TRBV25-1 to TRBJ1-4; 8 bases are a match to TRBD1. This CDR3 contains 14 residues. CDR1 and CDR2 (germline): MGHDK, SYGVNS. CDR3 residues: CASSEQGADERLFF. The CDR3 coding sequence is TGTGCCAGCAGCGAGCAGGGGGCCGATGAAAGACTGTTTTTT.

The gene calls are TRBV12-3 or TRBV12-4 and TRBJ1-6; 11 nucleotides line up with TRBD1. The CDR3 runs to 14 residues. V lost 5 bases, J lost 13 bases, and 7 bases stayed unmatched. The CDR3 protein is CASSGPGQGGPLHF. In DNA form, the CDR3 reads TGTGCCAGCAGTGGACCGGGACAGGGGGGTCCCCTCCACTTT.

As concerns this clonotype: Being one base from a much bigger clone, this may be a read error. The V gene is TRBV24-1, the J gene TRBJ1-2; 8 bases are a match to TRBD1. CDR3 length equals 13 residues. CDR1 and CDR2 (germline): KGHDR, SFDVKD. V dropped 7 bases and J dropped 4; count of bases not matched to a gene: 4. The CDR3 spells CATRGTGGYGYTF. The CDR3 DNA reads as TGTGCCACCAGGGGGACAGGTGGCTATGGCTACACCTTC.

This clonotype was observed at least ten times. J is TRBJ1-2 and V is TRBV3-1; no clear D gene. CDR3 length: 15 residues. The germline V and J ends were trimmed by 0 bases and 2 bases, with 10 bases remaining between them. Germline-derived CDR1 and CDR2 are LGHDT and YNNKEL (reference sequence). This CDR3 is CASSQDSAGNYGYTF. The CDR3 bases are TGTGCCAGCAGCCAAGATTCAGCAGGAAACTATGGCTACACCTTC.

The gene calls are TRBV10-3 and TRBJ1-1; TRBD1 is a possible D gene (5 bases). CDR1 and CDR2 (germline): ENHRY, SYGVKD. V lost 2 bases, J lost 1 base, and 11 bases lay in between. The CDR3 has 15 residues. The CDR3 DNA is TGTGCCATCAGTGAGGACAGTTACCAGAACACTGAAGCTTTCTTT. Its protein is CAISEDSYQNTEAFF.

This clonotype has just one count. Since the CDR3 does not end with the conserved phenylalanine or tryptophan, this likely comes from a read error. The limits of the CDR3 on the DNA are not certain, so only TCRdb's listed CDR3 is given. V and J are TRBV13 and TRBJ2-7; the tabulated D call, TRBD1, remains unverified against the DNA. The CDR3 is 9 residues long, counting both termini. Germline V lookup: CDR1 PRHDT, CDR2 FYEKMQ (reference sequence). This chain's CDR3 is CASTPGQNY.

This clonotype was recorded many times. V usage is TRBV9 and J usage is TRBJ2-3, with 10 bases fitting TRBD1. Germline lookup yields CDR1 SGDLS and CDR2 YYNGEE. The CDR3 spans 14 residues. With V trimmed by 4 bases and J by 4 bases, 3 bases remained unmatched. The CDR3 nucleotides are TGTGCCAGCAGCCCCGGACAGGGGGCAGATACGCAGTATTTT. Its protein is CASSPGQGADTQYF.